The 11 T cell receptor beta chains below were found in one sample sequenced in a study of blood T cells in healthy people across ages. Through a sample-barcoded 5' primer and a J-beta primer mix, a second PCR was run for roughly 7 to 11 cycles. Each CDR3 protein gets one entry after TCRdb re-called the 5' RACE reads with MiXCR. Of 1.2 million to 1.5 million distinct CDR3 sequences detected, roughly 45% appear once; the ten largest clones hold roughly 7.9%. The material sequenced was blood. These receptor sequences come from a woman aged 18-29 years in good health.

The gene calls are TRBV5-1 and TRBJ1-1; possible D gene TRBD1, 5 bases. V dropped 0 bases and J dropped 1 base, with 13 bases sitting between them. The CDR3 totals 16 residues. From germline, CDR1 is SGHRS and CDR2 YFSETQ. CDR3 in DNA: TGCGCCAGCAGCTTGGAGCAGGGAGGAGCGAACACTGAAGCTTTCTTT. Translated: CASSLEQGGANTEAFF. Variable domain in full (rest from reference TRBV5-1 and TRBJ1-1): KAGVTQTPRYLIKTRGQQVTLSCSPISGHRSVSWYQQTPGQGLQFLFEYFSETQRNKGNFPGRFSGRQFSNSRSEMNVSTLELGDSALYLCASSLEQGGANTEAFFGQGTRLTVV.

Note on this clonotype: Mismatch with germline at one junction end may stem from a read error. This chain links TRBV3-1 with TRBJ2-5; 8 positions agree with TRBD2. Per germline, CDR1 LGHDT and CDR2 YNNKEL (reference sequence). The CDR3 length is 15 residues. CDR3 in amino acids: CASSLPGLGKETQYF. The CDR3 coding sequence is TGTGCGAGCAGCCTGCCGGGACTAGGTAAAGAGACCCAGTACTTC.

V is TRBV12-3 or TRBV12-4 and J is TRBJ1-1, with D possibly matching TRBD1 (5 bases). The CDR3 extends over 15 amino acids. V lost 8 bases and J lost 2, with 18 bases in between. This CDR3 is CASGKGSPSNTEAFF. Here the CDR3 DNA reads TGTGCCAGCGGAAAGGGGTCCCCTTCAAACACTGAAGCTTTCTTT.

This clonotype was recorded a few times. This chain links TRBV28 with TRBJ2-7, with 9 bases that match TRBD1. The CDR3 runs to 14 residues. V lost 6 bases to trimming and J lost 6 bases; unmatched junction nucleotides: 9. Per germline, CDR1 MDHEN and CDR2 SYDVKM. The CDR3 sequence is CASRRQGGLGEQYF. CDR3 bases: TGTGCCAGCAGACGACAGGGGGGTCTCGGCGAGCAGTACTTC.

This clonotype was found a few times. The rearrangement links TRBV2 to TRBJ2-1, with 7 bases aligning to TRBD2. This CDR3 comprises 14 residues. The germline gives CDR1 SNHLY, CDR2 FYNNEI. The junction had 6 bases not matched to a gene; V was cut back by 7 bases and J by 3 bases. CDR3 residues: CASIDSGVYNEQFF. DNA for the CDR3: TGTGCCAGCATTGACAGCGGGGTCTACAATGAGCAGTTCTTC.

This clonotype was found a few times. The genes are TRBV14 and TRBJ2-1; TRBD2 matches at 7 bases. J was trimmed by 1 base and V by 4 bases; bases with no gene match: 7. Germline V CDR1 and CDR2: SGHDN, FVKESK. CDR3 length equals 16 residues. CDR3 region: CASSLIAGPSYNEQFF. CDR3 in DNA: TGTGCCAGCAGCCTAATAGCGGGCCCTTCCTACAATGAGCAGTTCTTC.

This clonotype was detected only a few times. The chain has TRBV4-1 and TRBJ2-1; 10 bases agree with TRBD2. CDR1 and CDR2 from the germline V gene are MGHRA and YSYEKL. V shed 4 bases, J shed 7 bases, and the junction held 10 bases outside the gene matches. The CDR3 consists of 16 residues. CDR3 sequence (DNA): TGCGCCAGCAGCCCCAGTCCGCTAGCGGGAGATAATGAGCAGTTCTTC. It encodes CASSPSPLAGDNEQFF.

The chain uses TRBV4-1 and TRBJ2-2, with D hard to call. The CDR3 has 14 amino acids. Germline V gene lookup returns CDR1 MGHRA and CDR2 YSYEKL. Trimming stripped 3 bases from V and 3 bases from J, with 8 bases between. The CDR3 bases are TGCGCCAGCAGCCAGGCCTGGGACACCGGGGAGCTGTTTTTT. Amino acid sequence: CASSQAWDTGELFF.

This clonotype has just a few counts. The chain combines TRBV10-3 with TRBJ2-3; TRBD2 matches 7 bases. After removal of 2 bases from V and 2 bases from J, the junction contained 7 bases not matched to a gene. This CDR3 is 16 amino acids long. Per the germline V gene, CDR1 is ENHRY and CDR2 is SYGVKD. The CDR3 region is CAISEPGLVNTDTQYF. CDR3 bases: TGTGCCATCAGTGAGCCCGGACTAGTAAACACAGATACGCAGTATTTT.

Here the CDR3 DNA reads TGTGCCAGCAGTCCGAGGGACCCGAGCTCCTACGAGCAGTACTTC. Amino acids: CASSPRDPSSYEQYF. This chain links TRBV6-5 with TRBJ2-7, with D perhaps given as TRBD1 or TRBD2 (5 bases each). CDR1 is MNHEY, CDR2 SVGAGI, per germline. This CDR3 has 15 residues. Trimming left V 5 bases short and J 0 bases short, with 14 bases between.

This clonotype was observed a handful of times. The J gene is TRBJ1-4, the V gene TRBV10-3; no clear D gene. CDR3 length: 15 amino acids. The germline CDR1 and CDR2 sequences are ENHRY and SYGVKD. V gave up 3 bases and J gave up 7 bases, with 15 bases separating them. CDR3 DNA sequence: TGTGCCATCAGTGACCCTGGGGAGGGAAGTGAAAAACTGTTTTTT. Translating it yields CAISDPGEGSEKLFF.